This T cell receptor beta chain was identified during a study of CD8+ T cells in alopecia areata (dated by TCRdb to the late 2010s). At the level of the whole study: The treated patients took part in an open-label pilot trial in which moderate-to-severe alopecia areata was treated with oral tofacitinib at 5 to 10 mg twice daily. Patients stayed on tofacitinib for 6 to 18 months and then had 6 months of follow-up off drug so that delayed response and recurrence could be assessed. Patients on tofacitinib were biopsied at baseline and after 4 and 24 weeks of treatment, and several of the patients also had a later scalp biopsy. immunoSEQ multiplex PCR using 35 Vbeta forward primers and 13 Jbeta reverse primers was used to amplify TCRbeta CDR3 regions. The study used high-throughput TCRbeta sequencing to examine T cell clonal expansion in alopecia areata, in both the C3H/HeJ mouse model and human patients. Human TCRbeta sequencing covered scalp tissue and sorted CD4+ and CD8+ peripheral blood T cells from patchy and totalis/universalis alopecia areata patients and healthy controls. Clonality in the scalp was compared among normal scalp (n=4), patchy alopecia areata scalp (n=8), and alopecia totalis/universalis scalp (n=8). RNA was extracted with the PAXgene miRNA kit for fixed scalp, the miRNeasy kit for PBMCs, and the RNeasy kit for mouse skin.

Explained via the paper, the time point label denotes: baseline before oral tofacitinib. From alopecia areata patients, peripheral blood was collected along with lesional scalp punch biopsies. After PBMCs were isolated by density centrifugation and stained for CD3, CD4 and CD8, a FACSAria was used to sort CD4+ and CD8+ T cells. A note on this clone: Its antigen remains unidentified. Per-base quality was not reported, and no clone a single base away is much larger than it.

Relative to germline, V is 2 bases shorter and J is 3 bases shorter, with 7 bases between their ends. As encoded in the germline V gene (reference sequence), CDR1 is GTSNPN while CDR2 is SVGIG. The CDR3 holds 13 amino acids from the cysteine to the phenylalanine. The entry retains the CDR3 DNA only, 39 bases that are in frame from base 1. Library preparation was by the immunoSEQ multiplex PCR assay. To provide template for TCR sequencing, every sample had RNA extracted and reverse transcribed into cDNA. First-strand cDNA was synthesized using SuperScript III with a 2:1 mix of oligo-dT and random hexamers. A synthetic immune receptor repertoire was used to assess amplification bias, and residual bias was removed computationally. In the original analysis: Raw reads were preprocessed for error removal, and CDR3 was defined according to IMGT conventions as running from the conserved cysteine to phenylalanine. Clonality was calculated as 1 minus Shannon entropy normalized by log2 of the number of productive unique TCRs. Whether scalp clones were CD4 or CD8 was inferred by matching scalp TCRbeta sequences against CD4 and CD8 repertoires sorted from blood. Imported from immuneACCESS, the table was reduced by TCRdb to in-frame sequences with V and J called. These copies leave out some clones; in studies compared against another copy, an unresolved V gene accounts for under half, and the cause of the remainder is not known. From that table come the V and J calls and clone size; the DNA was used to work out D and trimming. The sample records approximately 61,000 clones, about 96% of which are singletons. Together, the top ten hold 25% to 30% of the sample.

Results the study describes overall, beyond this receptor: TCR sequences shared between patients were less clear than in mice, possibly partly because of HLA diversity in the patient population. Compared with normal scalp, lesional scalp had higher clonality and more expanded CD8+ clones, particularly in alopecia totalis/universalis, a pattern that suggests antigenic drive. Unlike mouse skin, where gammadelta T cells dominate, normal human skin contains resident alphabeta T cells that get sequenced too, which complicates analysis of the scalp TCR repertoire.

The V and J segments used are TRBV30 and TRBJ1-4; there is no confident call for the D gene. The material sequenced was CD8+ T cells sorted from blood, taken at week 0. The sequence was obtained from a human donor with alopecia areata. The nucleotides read TGTGCCTGGAGTCGCGGTCCTAATGAAAAACTGTTTTTT. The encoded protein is CAWSRGPNEKLFF.